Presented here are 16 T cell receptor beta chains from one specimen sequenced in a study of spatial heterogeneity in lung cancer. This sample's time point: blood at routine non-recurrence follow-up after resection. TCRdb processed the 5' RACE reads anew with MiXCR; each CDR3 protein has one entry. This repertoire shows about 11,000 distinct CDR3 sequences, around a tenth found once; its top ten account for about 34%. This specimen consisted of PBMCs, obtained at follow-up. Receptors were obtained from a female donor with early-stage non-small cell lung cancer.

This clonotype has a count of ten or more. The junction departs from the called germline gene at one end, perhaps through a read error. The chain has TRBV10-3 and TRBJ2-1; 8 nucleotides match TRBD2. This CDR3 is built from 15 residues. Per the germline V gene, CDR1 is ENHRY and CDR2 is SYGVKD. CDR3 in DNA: TGTGCCATCCAATCTTCTAGCGGGTCCTACAGTGAGCAGTTCTTC. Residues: CAIQSSSGSYSEQFF.

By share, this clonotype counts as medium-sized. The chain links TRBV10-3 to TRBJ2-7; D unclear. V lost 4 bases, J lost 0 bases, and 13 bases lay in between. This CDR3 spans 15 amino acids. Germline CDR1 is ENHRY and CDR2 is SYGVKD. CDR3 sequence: CAISVPVGLSYEQYV. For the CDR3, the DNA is TGTGCCATCAGTGTCCCCGTAGGCCTCTCCTACGAGCAGTACGTC.

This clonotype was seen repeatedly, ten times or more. CDR3 protein: CASSPRGGSGSSYNEQFF. The CDR3 DNA follows: TGTGCCAGCAGCCCTCGCGGGGGTTCGGGAAGCTCCTACAATGAGCAGTTCTTC. V and J are TRBV7-8 and TRBJ2-1; 7 bases match TRBD2. The CDR3 runs 18 residues. Germline lookup yields CDR1 SGHVS and CDR2 FQNEAQ. V lost 5 bases to trimming and J lost 0 bases; unmatched junction nucleotides: 13.

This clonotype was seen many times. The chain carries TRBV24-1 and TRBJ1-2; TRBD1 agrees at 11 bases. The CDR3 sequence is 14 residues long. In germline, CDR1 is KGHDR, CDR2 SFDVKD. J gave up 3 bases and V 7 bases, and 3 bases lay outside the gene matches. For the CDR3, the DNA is TGTGCCACCAGAGGGACAGGGGGGGACTATGGCTACACCTTC. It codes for CATRGTGGDYGYTF.

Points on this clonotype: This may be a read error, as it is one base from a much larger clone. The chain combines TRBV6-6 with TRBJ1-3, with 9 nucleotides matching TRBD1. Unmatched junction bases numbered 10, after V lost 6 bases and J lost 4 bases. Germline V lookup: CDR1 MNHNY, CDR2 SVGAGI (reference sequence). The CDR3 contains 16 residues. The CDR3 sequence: CASRFVQGASGNTIYF. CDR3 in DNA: TGTGCCAGCAGATTCGTACAGGGGGCGTCCGGAAACACCATATATTTT.

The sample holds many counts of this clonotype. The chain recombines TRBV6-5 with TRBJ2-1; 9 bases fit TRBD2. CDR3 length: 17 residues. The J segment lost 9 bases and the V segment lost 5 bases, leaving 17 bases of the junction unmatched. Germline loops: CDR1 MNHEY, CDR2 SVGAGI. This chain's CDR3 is CASSPRYSGSRGREQFF. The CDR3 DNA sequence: TGTGCCAGCAGTCCCCGGTATAGCGGGAGTCGTGGTCGTGAGCAGTTCTTC.

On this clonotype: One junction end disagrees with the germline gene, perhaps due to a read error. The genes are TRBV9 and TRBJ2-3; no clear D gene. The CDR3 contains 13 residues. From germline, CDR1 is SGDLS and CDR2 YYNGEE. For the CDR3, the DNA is TGTGCCAGCTGCGTAGTCCAGCCCGATACGCAGTATTTT. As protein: CASCVVQPDTQYF.

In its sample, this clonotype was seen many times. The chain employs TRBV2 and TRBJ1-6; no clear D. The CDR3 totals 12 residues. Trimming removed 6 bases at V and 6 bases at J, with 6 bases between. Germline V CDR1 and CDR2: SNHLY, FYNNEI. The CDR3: CASRTSNSPLHF. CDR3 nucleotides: TGTGCCAGCAGGACTTCTAATTCACCCCTCCACTTT.

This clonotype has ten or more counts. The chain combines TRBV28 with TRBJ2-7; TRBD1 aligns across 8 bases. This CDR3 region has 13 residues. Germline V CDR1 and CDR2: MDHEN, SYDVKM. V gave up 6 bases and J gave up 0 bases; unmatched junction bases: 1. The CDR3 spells CASSDRGSYEQYF. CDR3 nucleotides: TGTGCCAGCAGCGACAGGGGCTCCTACGAGCAGTACTTC.

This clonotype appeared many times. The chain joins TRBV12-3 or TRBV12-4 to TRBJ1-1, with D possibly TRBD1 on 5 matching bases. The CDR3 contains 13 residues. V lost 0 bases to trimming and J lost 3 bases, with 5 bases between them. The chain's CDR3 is CASSLAGDTEAFF. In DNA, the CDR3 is TGTGCCAGCAGTTTAGCGGGGGACACTGAAGCTTTCTTT.

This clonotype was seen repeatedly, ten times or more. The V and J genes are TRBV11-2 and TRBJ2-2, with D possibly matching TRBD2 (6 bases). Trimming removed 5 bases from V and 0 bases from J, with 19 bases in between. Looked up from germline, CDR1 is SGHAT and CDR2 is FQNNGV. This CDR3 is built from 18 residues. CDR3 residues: CASSPRPGVTPNTGELFF. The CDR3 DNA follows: TGTGCCAGCAGCCCCCGTCCGGGGGTCACTCCGAACACCGGGGAGCTGTTTTTT.

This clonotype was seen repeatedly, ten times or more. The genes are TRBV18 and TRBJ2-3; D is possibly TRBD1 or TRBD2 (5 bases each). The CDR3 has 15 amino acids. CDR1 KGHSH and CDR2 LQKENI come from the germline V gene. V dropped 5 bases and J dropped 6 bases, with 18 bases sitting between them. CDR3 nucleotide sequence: TGTGCCAGCTCAAAACGGGACGTCGGCGGGGATACGCAGTATTTT. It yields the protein CASSKRDVGGDTQYF.

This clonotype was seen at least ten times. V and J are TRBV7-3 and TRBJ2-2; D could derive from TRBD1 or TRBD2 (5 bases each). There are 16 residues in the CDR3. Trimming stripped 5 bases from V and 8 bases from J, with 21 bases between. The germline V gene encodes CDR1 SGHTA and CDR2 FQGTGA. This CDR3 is CASSRLAGTLSGELFF. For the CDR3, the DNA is TGTGCCAGCAGCCGCCTAGCCGGGACCCTCTCGGGGGAGCTGTTTTTT. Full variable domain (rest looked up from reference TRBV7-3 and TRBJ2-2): GAGVSQTPSNKVTEKGKYVELRCDPISGHTALYWYRQSLGQGPEFLIYFQGTGAADDSGLPNDRFFAVRPEGSVSTLKIQRTERGDSAVYLCASSRLAGTLSGELFFGEGSRLTVL.

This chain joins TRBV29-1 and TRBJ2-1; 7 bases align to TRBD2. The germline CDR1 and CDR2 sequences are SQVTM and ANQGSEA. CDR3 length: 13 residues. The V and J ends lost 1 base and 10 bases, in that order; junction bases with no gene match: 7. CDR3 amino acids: CSVEGREVGEQFF. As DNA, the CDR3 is TGCAGCGTTGAAGGACGGGAGGTAGGGGAGCAGTTCTTC.

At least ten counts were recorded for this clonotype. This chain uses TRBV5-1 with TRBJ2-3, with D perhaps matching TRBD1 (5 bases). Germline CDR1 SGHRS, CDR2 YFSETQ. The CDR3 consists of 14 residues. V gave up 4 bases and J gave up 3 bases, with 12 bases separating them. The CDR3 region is CASSAGPGTDTQYF. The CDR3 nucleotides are TGCGCCAGCAGCGCCGGACCAGGGACAGATACGCAGTATTTT.

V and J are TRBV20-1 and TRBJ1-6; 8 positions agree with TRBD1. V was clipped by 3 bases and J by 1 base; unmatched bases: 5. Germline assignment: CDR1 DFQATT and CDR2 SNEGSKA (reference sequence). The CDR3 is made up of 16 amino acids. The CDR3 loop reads CSARDREGSYNSPLHF. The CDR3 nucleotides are TGCAGTGCTAGGGACAGGGAAGGATCCTATAATTCACCCCTCCACTTT.